This TCR beta chain derives from a study of CD8+ T cells in alopecia areata. Following RNA extraction, reverse transcription yielded cDNA that acted as the sequencing template. Libraries were prepared by immunoSEQ multiplex PCR; TCRdb keeps only in-frame clonotypes and omits some of them. The table lists around 190,000 clones, around 50% of them singletons. Sorted populations comprised CD4+ and CD8+ T cells obtained from PBMCs. Material: CD8+ T cells sorted from blood. The receptor comes from a human donor in good health.

CDR3 nucleotide sequence: TGTGCCAGCATGGGGCATGGCACAGATACGCAGTATTTT. Protein sequence: CASMGHGTDTQYF. V and J are TRBV13 and TRBJ2-3; D is perhaps TRBD1 (5 bases). CDR1 is PRHDT, CDR2 FYEKMQ, per germline (reference sequence). Between the trimmed V and J ends, which lost 7 bases and 1 base, there was a span of 9 bases. CDR3 size: 13 residues.